This paragraph reports one TCR beta chain. Its antigen remains unidentified. The data derive from a study of a mutant IDH1 vaccine in newly diagnosed glioma. Study at large: Radiotherapy alone preceded vaccination by 4-6 weeks; alternatively, vaccination started with temozolomide cycles.

CDR1 is SNHLY, CDR2 FYNNEI, per germline. The length of the CDR3 is 15 residues. The ends were cut back, 6 bases at V and 5 bases at J, with 19 bases in the middle. The time point here: week 23, last vaccination. Every single dose of the vaccine, 300 ug of mutant IDH1 20-mer peptide, came with topical imiquimod. The repertoire was sequenced with immunoSEQ multiplex PCR; TCRdb's copy has only in-frame clones and lacks some. The repertoire holds about 56,000 clones, around 87% seen once, with 1.3% to 1.5% in the top ten. The V call is TRBV2, the J call TRBJ2-5, with unresolved D. The receptor comes from a man between 40 and 49 years old with glioma. This specimen was PBMCs, taken from a glioma patient whose treatment included an IDH1 peptide vaccine. In nucleotides, the CDR3 is TGTGCCAGCAGGACCTTTAAGGGCCAAGGGGAGACCCAGTACTTC. It encodes CASRTFKGQGETQYF.